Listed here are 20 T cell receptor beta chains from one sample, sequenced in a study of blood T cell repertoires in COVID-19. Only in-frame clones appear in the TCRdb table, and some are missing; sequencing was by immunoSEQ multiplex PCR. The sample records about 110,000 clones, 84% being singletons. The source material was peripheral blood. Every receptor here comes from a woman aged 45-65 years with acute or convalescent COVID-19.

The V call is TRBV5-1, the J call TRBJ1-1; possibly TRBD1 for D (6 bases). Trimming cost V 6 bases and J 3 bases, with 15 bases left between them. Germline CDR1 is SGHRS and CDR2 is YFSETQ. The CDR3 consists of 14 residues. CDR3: CASMGRGEDTEAFF. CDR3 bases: TGCGCCAGCATGGGCAGGGGCGAGGACACTGAAGCTTTCTTT.

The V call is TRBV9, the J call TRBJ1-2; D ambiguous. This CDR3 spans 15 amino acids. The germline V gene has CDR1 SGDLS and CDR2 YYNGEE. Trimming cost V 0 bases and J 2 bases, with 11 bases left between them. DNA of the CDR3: TGTGCCAGCAGCGTAGAGGAGGGAAGGAACTATGGCTACACCTTC. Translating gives CASSVEEGRNYGYTF.

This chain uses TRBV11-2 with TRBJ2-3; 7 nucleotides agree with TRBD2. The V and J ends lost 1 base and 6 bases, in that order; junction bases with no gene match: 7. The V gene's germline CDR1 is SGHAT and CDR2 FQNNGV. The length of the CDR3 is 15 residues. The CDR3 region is CASSLAAGRVDTQYF. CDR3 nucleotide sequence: TGTGCCAGCAGCTTAGCAGCAGGGAGGGTGGATACGCAGTATTTT.

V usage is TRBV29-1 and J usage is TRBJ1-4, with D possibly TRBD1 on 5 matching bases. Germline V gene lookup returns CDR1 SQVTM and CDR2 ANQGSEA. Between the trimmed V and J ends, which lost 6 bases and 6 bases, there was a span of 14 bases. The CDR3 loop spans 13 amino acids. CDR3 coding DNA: TGCAGCGTAACCGGGGGTAAAGATGAAAAACTGTTTTTT. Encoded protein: CSVTGGKDEKLFF.

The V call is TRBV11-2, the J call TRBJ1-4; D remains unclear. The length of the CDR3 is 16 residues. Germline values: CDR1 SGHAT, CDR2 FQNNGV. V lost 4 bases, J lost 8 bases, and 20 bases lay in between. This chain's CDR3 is CASSSRLIRGGEKLFF. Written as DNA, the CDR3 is TGTGCCAGCAGCTCCCGACTAATACGGGGAGGAGAAAAACTGTTTTTT.

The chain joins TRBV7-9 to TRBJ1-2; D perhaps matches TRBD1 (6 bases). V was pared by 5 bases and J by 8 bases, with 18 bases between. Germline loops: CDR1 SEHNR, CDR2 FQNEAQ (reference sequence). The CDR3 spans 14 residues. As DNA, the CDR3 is TGTGCCAGCAGCGACCCTAGCAGGGGATGGGGCTACACCTTC. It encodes CASSDPSRGWGYTF.

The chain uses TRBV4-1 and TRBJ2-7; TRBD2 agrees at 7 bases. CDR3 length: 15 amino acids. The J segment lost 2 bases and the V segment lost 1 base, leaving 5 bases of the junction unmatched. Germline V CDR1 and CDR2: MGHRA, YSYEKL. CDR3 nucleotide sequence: TGCGCCAGCAGCCAAGGATTCGGGGGGACCTACGAGCAGTACTTC. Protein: CASSQGFGGTYEQYF.

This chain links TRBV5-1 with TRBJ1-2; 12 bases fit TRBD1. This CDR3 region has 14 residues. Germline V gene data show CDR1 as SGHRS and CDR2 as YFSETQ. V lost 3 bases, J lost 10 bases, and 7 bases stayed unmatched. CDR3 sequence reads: CASSSGTGGFAYTF. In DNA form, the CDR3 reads TGCGCCAGCAGCTCCGGGACAGGGGGCTTCGCCTACACCTTC.

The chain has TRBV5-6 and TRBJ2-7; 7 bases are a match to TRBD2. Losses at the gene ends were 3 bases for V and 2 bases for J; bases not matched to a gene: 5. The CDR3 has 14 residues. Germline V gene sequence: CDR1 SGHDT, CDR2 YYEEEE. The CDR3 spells CASSSGLIPYEQYF. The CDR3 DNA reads TGTGCCAGCAGCTCGGGACTAATTCCCTACGAGCAGTACTTC.

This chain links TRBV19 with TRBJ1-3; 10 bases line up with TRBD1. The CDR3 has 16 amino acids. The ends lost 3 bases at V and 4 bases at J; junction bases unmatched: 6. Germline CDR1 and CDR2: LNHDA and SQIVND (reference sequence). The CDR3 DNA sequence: TGTGCCAGTAGTATGTCTGGGACAGGGGACGGAAACACCATATATTTT. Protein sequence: CASSMSGTGDGNTIYF.

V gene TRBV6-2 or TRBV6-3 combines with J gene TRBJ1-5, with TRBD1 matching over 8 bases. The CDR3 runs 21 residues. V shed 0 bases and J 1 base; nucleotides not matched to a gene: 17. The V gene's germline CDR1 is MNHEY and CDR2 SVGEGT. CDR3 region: CASSYSKSTGTGLGSNQPQHF. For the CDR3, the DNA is TGTGCCAGCAGTTACTCGAAATCTACCGGGACAGGCCTCGGGAGCAATCAGCCCCAGCATTTT.

The CDR3 protein is CASSSPGQGPGELFF. The CDR3 nucleotides read TGTGCCAGCAGCTCCCCGGGACAGGGTCCCGGGGAGCTGTTTTTT. This sequence joins TRBV7-9 and TRBJ2-2; 9 bases line up with TRBD1. CDR1 and CDR2 (germline): SEHNR, FQNEAQ (reference sequence). This CDR3 is built from 15 residues. The J segment lost 6 bases and the V segment lost 4 bases, leaving 6 bases of the junction unmatched.

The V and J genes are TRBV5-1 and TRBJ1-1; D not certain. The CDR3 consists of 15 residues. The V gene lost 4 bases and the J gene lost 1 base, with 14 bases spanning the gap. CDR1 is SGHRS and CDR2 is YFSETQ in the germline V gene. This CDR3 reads CASSVLPSGNTEAFF. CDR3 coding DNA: TGCGCCAGCAGCGTATTACCTTCGGGGAACACTGAAGCTTTCTTT.

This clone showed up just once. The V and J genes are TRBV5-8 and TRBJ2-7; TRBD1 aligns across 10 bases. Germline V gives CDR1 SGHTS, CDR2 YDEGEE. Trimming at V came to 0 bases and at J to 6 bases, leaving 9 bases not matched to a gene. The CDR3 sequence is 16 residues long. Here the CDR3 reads CASSLARTGGTGEQYF. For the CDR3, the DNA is TGTGCCAGCAGCTTGGCCCGGACAGGGGGTACGGGCGAGCAGTACTTC.

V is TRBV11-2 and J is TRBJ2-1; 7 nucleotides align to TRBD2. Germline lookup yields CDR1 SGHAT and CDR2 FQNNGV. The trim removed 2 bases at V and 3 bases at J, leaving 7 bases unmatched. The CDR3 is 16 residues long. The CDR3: CASSLFGGSYYNEQFF. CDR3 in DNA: TGTGCCAGCAGCTTATTTGGCGGGAGCTACTACAATGAGCAGTTCTTC.

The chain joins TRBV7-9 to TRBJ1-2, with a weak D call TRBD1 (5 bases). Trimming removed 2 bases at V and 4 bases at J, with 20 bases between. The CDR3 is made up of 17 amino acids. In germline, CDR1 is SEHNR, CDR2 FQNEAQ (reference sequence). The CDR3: CASSLFGRDGEIYGYTF. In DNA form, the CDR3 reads TGTGCCAGCAGCTTATTCGGGAGGGACGGAGAAATCTATGGCTACACCTTC. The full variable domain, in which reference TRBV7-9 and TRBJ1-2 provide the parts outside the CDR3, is DTGVSQNPRHKITKRGQNVTFRCDPISEHNRLYWYRQTLGQGPEFLTYFQNEAQLEKSRLLSDRFSAERPKGSFSTLEIQRTEQGDSAMYLCASSLFGRDGEIYGYTFGSGTRLTVV.

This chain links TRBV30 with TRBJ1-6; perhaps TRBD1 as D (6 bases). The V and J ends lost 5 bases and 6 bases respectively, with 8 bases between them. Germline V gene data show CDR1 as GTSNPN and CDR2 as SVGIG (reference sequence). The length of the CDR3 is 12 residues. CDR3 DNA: TGTGCCTGGGGACAGATTAATTCACCCCTCCACTTT. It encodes CAWGQINSPLHF.

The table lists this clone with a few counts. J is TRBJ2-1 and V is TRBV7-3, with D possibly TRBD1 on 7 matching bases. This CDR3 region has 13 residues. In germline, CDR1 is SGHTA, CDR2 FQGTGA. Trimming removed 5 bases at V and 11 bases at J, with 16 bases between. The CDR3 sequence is CASSLSRGTQQFF. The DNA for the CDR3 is TGTGCCAGCAGCCTATCCAGGGGGACTCAGCAGTTCTTC. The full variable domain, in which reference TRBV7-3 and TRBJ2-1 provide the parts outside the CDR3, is GAGVSQTPSNKVTEKGKYVELRCDPISGHTALYWYRQSLGQGPEFLIYFQGTGAADDSGLPNDRFFAVRPEGSVSTLKIQRTERGDSAVYLCASSLSRGTQQFFGPGTRLTVL.

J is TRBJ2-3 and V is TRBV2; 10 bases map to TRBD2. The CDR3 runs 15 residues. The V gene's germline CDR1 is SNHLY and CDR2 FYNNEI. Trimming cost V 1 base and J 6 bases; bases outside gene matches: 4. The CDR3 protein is CASSEELAGADTQYF. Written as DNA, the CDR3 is TGTGCCAGCAGTGAAGAGCTAGCGGGGGCGGATACGCAGTATTTT. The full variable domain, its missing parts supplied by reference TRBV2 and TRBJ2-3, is EPEVTQTPSHQVTQMGQEVILRCVPISNHLYFYWYRQILGQKVEFLVSFYNNEISEKSEIFDDQFSVERPDGSNFTLKIRSTKLEDSAMYFCASSEELAGADTQYFGPGTRLTVL.

CDR3 loop: CASSQASSGAYYEQYF. The CDR3 DNA follows: TGCGCCAGCAGCCAGGCTTCTAGCGGGGCTTATTACGAGCAGTACTTC. The chain couples TRBV4-1 to TRBJ2-7; 9 bases fit TRBD2. CDR1 is MGHRA, CDR2 YSYEKL, per germline. The length of the CDR3 is 16 residues. V trimming: 3 bases; J trimming: 4 bases; junction bases outside the gene matches: 10.